The clone carrying this TCR beta chain appeared many times. The antigen is not known. This sample is drawn from a study of T-cell reconstitution after alpha-beta-depleted transplantation in children. The authors prepared the TCRbeta library with unique molecular identifiers. From the PCR reads, TCRdb called clonotypes with MiXCR, one entry per CDR3 protein. Of 120,000 or so distinct CDR3 sequences in the sample, under 25% were seen once. This CDR3 comprises 14 residues. Unmatched junction bases numbered 3, after V lost 3 bases and J lost 5 bases. Germline loops: CDR1 LGHNA, CDR2 YSLEER. Study-wide findings and caveats: A year had passed since transplant, and T-cell counts and diversity by then came mostly from newly produced T cells.

The sequence came from a male patient aged 2 to 10 who had a stem cell transplant for chronic granulomatous disease, so the T cells may come from the graft donor. Sample: PBMCs, mostly from graft donor cells, taken 180 days after TCRalphabeta/CD19-depleted stem cell transplant. The genes are TRBV4-3 and TRBJ2-5; 10 bases map to TRBD2. Here the CDR3 reads CASSQLAGVETQYF. The CDR3 DNA is TGCGCCAGCAGCCAGCTAGCGGGGGTGGAGACCCAGTACTTC.